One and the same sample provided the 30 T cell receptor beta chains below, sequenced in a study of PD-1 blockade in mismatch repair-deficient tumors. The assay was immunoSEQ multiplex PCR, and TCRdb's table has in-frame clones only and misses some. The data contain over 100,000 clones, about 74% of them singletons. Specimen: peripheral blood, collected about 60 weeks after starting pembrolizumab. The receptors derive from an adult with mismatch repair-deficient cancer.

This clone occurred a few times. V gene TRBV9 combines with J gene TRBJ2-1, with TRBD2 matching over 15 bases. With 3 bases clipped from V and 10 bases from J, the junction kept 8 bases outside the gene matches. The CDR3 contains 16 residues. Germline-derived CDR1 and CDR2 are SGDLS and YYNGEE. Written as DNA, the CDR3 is TGTGCCAGCAGCGCAGCGGGACTAGCGGGAGGCATGGAGCAGTTCTTC. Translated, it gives CASSAAGLAGGMEQFF. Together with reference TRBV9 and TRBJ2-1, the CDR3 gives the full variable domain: DSGVTQTPKHLITATGQRVTLRCSPRSGDLSVYWYQQSLDQGLQFLIQYYNGEERAKGNILERFSAQQFPDLHSELNLSSLELGDSALYFCASSAAGLAGGMEQFFGPGTRLTVL.

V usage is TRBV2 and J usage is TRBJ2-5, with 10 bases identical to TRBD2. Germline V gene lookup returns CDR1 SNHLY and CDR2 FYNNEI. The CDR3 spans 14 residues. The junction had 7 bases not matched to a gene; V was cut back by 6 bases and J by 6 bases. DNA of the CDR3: TGTGCCAGCAGCCAAGCGGGAGGGGGGAAGACCCAGTACTTC. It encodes CASSQAGGGKTQYF.

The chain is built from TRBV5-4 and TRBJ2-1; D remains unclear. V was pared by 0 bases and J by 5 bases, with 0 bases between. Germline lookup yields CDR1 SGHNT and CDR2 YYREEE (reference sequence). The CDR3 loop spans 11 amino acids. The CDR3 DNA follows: TGTGCCAGCAGCTTGGACAATGAGCAGTTCTTC. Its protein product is CASSLDNEQFF.

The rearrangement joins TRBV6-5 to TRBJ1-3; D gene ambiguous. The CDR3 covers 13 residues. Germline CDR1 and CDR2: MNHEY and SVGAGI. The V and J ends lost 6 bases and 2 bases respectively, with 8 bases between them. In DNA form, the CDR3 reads TGTGCCAGCAGCTACGAAGCTGGAAACACCATATATTTT. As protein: CASSYEAGNTIYF.

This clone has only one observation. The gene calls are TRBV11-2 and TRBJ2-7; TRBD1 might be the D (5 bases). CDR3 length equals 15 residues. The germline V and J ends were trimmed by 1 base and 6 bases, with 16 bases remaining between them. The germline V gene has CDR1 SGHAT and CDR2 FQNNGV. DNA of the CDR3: TGTGCCAGCAGCTTAGTCCCAGGGCCGTTCGCCGAGCAGTACTTC. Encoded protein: CASSLVPGPFAEQYF.

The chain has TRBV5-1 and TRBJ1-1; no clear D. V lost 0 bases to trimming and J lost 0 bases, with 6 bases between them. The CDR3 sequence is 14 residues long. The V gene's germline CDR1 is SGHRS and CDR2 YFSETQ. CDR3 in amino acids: CASSLGSMNTEAFF. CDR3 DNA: TGCGCCAGCAGCTTGGGCAGCATGAACACTGAAGCTTTCTTT.

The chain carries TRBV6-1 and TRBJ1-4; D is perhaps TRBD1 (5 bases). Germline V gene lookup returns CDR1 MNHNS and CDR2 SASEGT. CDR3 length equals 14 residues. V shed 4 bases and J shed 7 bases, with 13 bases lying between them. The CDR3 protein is CASSGGTVGEKLFF. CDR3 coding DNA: TGTGCCAGCAGTGGCGGGACTGTGGGTGAAAAACTGTTTTTT.

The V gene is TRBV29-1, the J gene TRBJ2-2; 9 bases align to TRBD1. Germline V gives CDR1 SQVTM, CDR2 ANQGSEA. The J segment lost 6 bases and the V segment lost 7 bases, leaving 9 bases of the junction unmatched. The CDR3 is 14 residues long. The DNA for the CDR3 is TGCAGCGGACAACGGGACAGGGCATCCGGGGAGCTGTTTTTT. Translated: CSGQRDRASGELFF.

Written as DNA, the CDR3 is TGTGCCAGCAGCCTCCGGGACAGAAAATACAATGAGCAGTTCTTC. This sequence encodes CASSLRDRKYNEQFF. The genes are TRBV7-8 and TRBJ2-1, with 7 bases matching TRBD1. J lost 4 bases, V lost 5 bases, and 8 bases had no gene match. The CDR3 has 15 residues. Germline loops: CDR1 SGHVS, CDR2 FQNEAQ.

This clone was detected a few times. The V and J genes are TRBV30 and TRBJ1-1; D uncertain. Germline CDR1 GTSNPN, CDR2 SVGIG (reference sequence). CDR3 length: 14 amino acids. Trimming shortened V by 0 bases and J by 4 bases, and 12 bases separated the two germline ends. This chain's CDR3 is CAWSVKRVSTEAFF. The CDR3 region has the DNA TGTGCCTGGAGTGTCAAAAGAGTGAGCACTGAAGCTTTCTTT.

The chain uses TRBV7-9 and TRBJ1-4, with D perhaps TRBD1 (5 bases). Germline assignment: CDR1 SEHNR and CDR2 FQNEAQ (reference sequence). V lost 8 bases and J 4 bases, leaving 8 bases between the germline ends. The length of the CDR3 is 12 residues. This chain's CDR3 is CASVGGNEKLFF. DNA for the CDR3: TGTGCCAGCGTGGGGGGTAATGAAAAACTGTTTTTT.

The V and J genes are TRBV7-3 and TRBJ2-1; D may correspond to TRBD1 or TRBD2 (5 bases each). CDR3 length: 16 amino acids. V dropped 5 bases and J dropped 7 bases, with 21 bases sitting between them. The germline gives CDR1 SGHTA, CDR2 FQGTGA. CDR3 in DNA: TGTGCCAGCAGCCCGGCCGGGGCGCCTCGTTCAAATGAGCAGTTCTTC. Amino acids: CASSPAGAPRSNEQFF.

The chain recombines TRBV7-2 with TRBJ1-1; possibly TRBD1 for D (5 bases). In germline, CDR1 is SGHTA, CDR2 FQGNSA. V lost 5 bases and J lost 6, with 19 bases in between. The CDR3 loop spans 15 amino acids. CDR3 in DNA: TGTGCCAGCAGCGCAGCTCAGGGAGTAATCGCTGAAGCTTTCTTT. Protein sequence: CASSAAQGVIAEAFF. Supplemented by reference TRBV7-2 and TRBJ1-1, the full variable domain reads GAGVSQSPSNKVTEKGKDVELRCDPISGHTALYWYRQSLGQGLEFLIYFQGNSAPDKSGLPSDRFSAERTGGSVSTLTIQRTQQEDSAVYLCASSAAQGVIAEAFFGQGTRLTVV.

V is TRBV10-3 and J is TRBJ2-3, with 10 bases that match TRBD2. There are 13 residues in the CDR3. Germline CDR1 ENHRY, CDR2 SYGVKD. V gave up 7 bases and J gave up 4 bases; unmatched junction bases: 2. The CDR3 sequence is CAIMSGRADTQYF. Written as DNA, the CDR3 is TGTGCCATCATGAGCGGGAGGGCAGATACGCAGTATTTT.

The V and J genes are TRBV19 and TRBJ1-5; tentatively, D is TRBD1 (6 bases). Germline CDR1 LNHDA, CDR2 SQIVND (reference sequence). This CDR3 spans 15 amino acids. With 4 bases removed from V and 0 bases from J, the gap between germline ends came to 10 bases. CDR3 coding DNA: TGTGCCAGTAGTACCTGGACAGCTAGCAATCAGCCCCAGCATTTT. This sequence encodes CASSTWTASNQPQHF.

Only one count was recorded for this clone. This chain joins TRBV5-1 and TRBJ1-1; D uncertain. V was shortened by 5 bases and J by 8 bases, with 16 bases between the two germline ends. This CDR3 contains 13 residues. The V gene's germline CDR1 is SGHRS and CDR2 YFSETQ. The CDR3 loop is CASSYGELSEAFF. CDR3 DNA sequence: TGCGCCAGCAGTTACGGGGAATTGTCGGAAGCTTTCTTT.

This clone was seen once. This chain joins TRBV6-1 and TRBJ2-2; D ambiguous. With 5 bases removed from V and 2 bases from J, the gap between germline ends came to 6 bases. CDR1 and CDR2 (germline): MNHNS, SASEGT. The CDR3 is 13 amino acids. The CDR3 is CASSTENTGELFF. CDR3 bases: TGTGCCAGCAGTACAGAAAACACCGGGGAGCTGTTTTTT.

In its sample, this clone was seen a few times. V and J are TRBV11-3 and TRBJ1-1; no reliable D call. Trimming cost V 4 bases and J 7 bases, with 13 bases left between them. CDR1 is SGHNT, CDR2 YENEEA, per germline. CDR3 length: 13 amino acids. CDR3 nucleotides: TGTGCCAGCAGCTGGAGAGGGCGGAGTGAAGCTTTCTTT. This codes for CASSWRGRSEAFF. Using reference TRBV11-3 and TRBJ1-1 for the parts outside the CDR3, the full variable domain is EAGVVQSPRYKIIEKKQPVAFWCNPISGHNTLYWYLQNLGQGPELLIRYENEEAVDDSQLPKDRFSAERLKGVDSTLKIQPAELGDSAVYLCASSWRGRSEAFFGQGTRLTVV.

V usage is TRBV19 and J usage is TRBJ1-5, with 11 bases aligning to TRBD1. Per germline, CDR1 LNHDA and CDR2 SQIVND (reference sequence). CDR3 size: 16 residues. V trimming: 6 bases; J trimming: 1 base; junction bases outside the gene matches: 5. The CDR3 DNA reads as TGTGCCAGTAGGGGACAGGGGGGTGCGAGCAATCAGCCCCAGCATTTT. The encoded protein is CASRGQGGASNQPQHF.

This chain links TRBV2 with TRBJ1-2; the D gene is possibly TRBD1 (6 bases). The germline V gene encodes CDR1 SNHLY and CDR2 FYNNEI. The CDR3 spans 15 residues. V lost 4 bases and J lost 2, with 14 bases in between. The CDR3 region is CASSAEHGTNYGYTF. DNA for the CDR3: TGTGCCAGCAGTGCAGAGCACGGGACAAACTATGGCTACACCTTC.

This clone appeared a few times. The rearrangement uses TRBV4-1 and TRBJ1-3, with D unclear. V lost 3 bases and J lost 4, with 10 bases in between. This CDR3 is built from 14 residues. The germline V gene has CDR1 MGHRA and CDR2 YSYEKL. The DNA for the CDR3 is TGCGCCAGCAGCCAGGGTCTCGGGGGAAACACCATATATTTT. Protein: CASSQGLGGNTIYF.

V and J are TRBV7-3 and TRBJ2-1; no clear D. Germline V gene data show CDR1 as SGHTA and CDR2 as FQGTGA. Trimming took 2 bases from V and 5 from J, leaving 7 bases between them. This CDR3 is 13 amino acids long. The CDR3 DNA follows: TGTGCCAGCAGCTTAGTTTACGACAATGAGCAGTTCTTC. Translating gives CASSLVYDNEQFF.

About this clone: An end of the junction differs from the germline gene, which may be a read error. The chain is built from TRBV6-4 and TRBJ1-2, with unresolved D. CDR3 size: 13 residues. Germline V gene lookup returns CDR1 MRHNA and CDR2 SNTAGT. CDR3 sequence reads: CASSYSENHGYTF. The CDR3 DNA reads TGTGCCAGCAGTTACTCGGAGAACCATGGCTACACCTTC.

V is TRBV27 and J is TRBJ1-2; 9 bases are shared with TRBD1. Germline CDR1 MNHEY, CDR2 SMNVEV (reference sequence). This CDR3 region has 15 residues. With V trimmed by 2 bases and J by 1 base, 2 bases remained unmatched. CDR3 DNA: TGTGCCAGCAGTTTAGGACAGGGGATTAACTATGGCTACACCTTC. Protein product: CASSLGQGINYGYTF.

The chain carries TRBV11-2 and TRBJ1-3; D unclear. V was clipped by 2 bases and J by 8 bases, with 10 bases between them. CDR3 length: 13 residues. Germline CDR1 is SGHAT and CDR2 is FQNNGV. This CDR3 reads CASSLRGIDTIYF. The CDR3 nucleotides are TGTGCCAGCAGCTTACGTGGGATCGACACCATATATTTT.

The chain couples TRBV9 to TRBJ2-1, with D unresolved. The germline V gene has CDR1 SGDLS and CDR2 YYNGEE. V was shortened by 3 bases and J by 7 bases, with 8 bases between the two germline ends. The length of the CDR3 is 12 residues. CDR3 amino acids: CASSAARNEQFF. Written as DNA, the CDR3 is TGTGCCAGCAGCGCCGCTAGGAATGAGCAGTTCTTC.

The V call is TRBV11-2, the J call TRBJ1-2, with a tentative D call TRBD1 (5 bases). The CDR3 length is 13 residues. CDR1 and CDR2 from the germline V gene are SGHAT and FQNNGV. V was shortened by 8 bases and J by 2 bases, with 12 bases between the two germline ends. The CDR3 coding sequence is TGTGCCAGCGGACTCGGGGGGAACTATGGCTACACCTTC. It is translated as CASGLGGNYGYTF.

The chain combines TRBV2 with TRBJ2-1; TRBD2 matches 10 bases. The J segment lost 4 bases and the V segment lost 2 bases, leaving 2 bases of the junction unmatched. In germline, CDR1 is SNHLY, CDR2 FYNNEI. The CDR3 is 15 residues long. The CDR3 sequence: CASSEWTSGYNEQFF. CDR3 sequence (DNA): TGTGCCAGCAGTGAATGGACTAGCGGTTACAATGAGCAGTTCTTC.

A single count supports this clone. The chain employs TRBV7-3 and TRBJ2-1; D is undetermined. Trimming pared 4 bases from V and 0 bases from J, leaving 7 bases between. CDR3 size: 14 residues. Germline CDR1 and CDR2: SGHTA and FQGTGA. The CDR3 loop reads CASSSPDSYNEQFF. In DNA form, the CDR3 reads TGTGCCAGCAGCTCCCCAGACTCCTACAATGAGCAGTTCTTC.

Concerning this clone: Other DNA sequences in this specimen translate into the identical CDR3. The CDR3 region is CASSSLAGSTDTQYF. CDR3 bases: TGCGCCAGCAGCTCCTTAGCGGGCAGCACAGATACGCAGTATTTT. The V and J genes are TRBV5-1 and TRBJ2-3; 7 bases agree with TRBD2. Germline loops: CDR1 SGHRS, CDR2 YFSETQ. This CDR3 is 15 amino acids long. V gave up 3 bases and J gave up 0 bases; unmatched junction bases: 4.